This is a list of T cell receptor beta chains from one sample in a study of shared clonotypes between healthy human individuals. Clones were read by immunoSEQ multiplex PCR, and TCRdb kept only the in-frame ones, dropping some. The sample contains approximately 2,200,000 clones, about 93% of which appear only once. The sample consisted of naive CD8+ T cells from PBMCs. These receptors all come from a man younger than 30 in good health. Some clones in this sample may be carry-over from other donors' samples. CDR3s include the opening cysteine and the closing phenylalanine or tryptophan. Fields, in order: V gene, J gene, clone size, D gene, CDR3 protein, CDR3 DNA. The D gene is left open where the match is weak. For some rows the clone size is stated as once, few or many, or as a class when expanded; others skip it.

v_gene: TRBV11-2
j_gene: TRBJ2-2
abundance: .
d_gene: .
CDR3aa: CASSYTVNTGELFF
CDR3nt: TGTGCCAGCAGTTACACAGTAAACACCGGGGAGCTGTTTTTT

v_gene: TRBV27
j_gene: TRBJ2-1
abundance: once
d_gene: TRBD2
CDR3aa: CASSLTPSGSYNEQFF
CDR3nt: TGTGCCAGCAGTTTGACACCCAGCGGGAGCTACAATGAGCAGTTCTTC

v_gene: TRBV27
j_gene: TRBJ1-2
abundance: .
d_gene: .
CDR3aa: CASSLRGGGDYGYTF
CDR3nt: TGTGCCAGCAGTCTACGCGGGGGGGGTGACTATGGCTACACCTTC

v_gene: TRBV6-5
j_gene: TRBJ2-5
abundance: .
d_gene: TRBD2
CDR3aa: CASSSSGLAGESQYF
CDR3nt: TGTGCCAGCAGCTCCAGCGGACTAGCGGGAGAGTCCCAGTACTTC

v_gene: TRBV28
j_gene: TRBJ1-1
abundance: .
d_gene: .
CDR3aa: CASSRAVKVSPGEFF
CDR3nt: TGTGCCAGCAGCCGAGCCGTGAAGGTCAGTCCGGGAGAGTTCTTT

v_gene: TRBV9
j_gene: TRBJ2-1
abundance: .
d_gene: .
CDR3aa: CASSVASRSSYNEQFF
CDR3nt: TGTGCCAGCAGCGTAGCTTCCAGGAGCTCCTACAATGAGCAGTTCTTC

v_gene: TRBV10-1
j_gene: TRBJ2-1
abundance: .
d_gene: .
CDR3aa: CASSDRGGGYNEQFF
CDR3nt: TGCGCCAGCAGTGATAGGGGTGGAGGCTACAATGAGCAGTTCTTC

v_gene: TRBV30
j_gene: TRBJ1-1
abundance: few
d_gene: .
CDR3aa: CAWNVGTEAFF
CDR3nt: TGTGCCTGGAATGTGGGCACTGAAGCTTTCTTT

v_gene: TRBV19
j_gene: TRBJ1-5
abundance: .
d_gene: .
CDR3aa: CASSIPSYSNQPQHF
CDR3nt: TGTGCCAGTAGTATTCCATCTTATAGCAATCAGCCCCAGCATTTT

v_gene: TRBV9
j_gene: TRBJ1-5
abundance: .
d_gene: .
CDR3aa: CASSVGGINQPQHF
CDR3nt: TGTGCCAGCAGCGTAGGAGGGATCAATCAGCCCCAGCATTTT

v_gene: TRBV4-2
j_gene: TRBJ1-2
abundance: .
d_gene: .
CDR3aa: CASSPSRRDNYGYTF
CDR3nt: TGTGCCAGCAGCCCCAGCCGGAGAGATAACTATGGCTACACCTTC

v_gene: TRBV10-1
j_gene: TRBJ2-1
abundance: .
d_gene: TRBD2
CDR3aa: CASSDSGFSNEQFF
CDR3nt: TGCGCCAGCAGTGATAGCGGGTTTTCAAATGAGCAGTTCTTC

v_gene: TRBV2
j_gene: TRBJ2-5
abundance: .
d_gene: TRBD2
CDR3aa: CASSDRLAGIGETQYF
CDR3nt: TGTGCCAGCAGTGATCGGCTAGCGGGCATCGGGGAGACCCAGTACTTC

v_gene: TRBV28
j_gene: TRBJ2-3
abundance: .
d_gene: .
CDR3aa: CASSQWGTTPTDTQYF
CDR3nt: TGTGCCAGCAGTCAGTGGGGCACAACGCCCACAGATACGCAGTATTTT

v_gene: TRBV9
j_gene: TRBJ2-5
abundance: .
d_gene: .
CDR3aa: CASSVETGPPETQYF
CDR3nt: TGTGCCAGCAGCGTAGAAACCGGTCCCCCAGAGACCCAGTACTTC

v_gene: TRBV7-9
j_gene: TRBJ1-1
abundance: .
d_gene: .
CDR3aa: CASSDPRHGVGDTEAFF
CDR3nt: TGTGCCAGCAGCGATCCGCGTCACGGGGTCGGCGACACTGAAGCTTTCTTT